Listed below are T cell receptor beta chains from one sample, sequenced in a study of shared clonotypes between healthy human individuals. The method was immunoSEQ multiplex PCR; TCRdb's version includes in-frame clones alone and lacks a portion of them. Of about a million clones in the sample, 70% to 85% were seen once. Material for sequencing was memory CD4+ T cells sorted from blood. Source of these receptors: a man aged 18 to 35 in good health. The CDR3 runs from the conserved cysteine through the conserved F or W. D genes are given only for firm matches. Clone size is shown for a subset of rows, as once, few, many or a class of expanded clone.

TRBV5-6	-	TRBJ2-1	-	TGTGCCAGCCATCCACCGAGCTCCTACAATGAGCAGTTCTTC	CASHPPSSYNEQFF
TRBV5-1	-	TRBJ2-7	TRBD1	TGCGCCAGCAGCGCGGCAGGGGGTTGGTACGAGCAGTACTTC	CASSAAGGWYEQYF
TRBV10-3	-	TRBJ2-3	TRBD2	TGTGCCATCAGTGCTAGCGGGTCAAGCACAGATACGCAGTATTTT	CAISASGSSTDTQYF
TRBV11-2	once	TRBJ1-1	TRBD1	TGTGCCAGCAGCCCGGACAGGGTGGGCACTGAAGCTTTCTTT	CASSPDRVGTEAFF
TRBV6-6	-	TRBJ1-1	-	TGTGCCAGCAACTCCATCGGGGGGCTGACTGAAGCTTTCTTT	CASNSIGGLTEAFF
TRBV7-2	many	TRBJ2-7	TRBD2	TGTGCCAGCGGTCGAATAGCGGGGGTCCCGAGCTCCTACGAGCAGTACTTC	CASGRIAGVPSSYEQYF
TRBV20-1	-	TRBJ1-3	-	-	CSTSGWNTIYF
TRBV2	-	TRBJ2-1	TRBD2	TGTGCCAGCAGTGAGGGGGGGAATGAGCAGTTCTTC	CASSEGGNEQFF
TRBV28	-	TRBJ1-1	-	TGTGCCAGCAGGAGGAACCTGAACACTGAAGCTTTCTTT	CASRRNLNTEAFF
TRBV5-1	-	TRBJ2-5	TRBD2	TGCGCCAGCGGGACTAGCGGGGGGCTACACGGGGAGACCCAGTACTTC	CASGTSGGLHGETQYF
TRBV9	-	TRBJ2-5	-	TGTGCCAGCAGCGTAACAGGGGAGGGGACCCAGTACTTC	CASSVTGEGTQYF
TRBV4-3	-	TRBJ2-7	-	TGCGCCAGCAGCCAAGATCGGGGCAGGATAGTGCCCTACGAGCAGTACTTC	CASSQDRGRIVPYEQYF